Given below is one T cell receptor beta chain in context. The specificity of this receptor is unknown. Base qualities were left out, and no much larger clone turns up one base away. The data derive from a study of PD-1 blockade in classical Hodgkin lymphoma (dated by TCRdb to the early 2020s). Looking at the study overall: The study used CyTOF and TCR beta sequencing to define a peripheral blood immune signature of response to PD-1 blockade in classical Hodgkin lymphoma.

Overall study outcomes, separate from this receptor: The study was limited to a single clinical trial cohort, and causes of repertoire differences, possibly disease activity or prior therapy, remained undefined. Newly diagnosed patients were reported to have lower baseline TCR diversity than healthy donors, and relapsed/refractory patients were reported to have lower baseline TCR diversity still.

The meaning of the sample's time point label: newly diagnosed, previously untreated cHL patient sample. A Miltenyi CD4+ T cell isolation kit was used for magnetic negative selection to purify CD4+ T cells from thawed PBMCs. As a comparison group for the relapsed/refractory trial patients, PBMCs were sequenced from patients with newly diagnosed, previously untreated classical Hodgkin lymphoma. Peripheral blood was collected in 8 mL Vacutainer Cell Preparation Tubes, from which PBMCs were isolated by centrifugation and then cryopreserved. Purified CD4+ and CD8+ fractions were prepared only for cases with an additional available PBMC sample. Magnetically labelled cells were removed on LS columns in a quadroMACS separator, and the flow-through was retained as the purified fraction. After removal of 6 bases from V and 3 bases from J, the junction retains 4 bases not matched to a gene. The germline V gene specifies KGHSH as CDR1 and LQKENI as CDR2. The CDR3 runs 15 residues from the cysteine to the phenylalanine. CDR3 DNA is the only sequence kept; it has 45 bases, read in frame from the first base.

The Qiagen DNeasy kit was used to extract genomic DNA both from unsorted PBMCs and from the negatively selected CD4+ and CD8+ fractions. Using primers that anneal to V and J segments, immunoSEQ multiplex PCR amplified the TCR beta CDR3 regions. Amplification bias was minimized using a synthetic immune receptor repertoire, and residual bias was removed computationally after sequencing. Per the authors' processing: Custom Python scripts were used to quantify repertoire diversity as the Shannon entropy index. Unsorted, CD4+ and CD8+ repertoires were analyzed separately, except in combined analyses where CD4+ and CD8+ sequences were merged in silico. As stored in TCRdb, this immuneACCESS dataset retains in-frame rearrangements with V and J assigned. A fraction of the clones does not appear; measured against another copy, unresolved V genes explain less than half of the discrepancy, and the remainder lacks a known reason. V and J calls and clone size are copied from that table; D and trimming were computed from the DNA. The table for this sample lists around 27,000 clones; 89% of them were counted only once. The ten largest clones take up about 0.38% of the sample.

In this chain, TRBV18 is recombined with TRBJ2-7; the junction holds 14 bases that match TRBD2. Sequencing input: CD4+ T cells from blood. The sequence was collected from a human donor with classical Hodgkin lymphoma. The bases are TGTGCCAGCTCGAAAGGGACTAGCGGGAGCTACGAGCAGTACTTC. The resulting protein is CASSKGTSGSYEQYF.